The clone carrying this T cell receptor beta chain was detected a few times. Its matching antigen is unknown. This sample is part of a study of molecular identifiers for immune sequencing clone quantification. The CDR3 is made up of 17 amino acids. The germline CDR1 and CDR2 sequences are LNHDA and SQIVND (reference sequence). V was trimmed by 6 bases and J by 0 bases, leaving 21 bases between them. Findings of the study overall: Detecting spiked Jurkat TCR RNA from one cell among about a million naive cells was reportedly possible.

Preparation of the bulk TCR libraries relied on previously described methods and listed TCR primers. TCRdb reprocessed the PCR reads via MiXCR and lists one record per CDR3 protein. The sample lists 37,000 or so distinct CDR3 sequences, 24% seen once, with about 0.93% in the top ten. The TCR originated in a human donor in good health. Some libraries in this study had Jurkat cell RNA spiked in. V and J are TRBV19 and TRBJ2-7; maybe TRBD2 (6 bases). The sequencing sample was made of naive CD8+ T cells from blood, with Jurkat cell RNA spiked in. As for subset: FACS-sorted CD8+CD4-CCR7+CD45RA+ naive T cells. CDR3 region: CASSQFGTYPSSYEQYF. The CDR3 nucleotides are TGTGCCAGTAGCCAGTTTGGGACTTATCCATCCTCCTACGAGCAGTACTTC.